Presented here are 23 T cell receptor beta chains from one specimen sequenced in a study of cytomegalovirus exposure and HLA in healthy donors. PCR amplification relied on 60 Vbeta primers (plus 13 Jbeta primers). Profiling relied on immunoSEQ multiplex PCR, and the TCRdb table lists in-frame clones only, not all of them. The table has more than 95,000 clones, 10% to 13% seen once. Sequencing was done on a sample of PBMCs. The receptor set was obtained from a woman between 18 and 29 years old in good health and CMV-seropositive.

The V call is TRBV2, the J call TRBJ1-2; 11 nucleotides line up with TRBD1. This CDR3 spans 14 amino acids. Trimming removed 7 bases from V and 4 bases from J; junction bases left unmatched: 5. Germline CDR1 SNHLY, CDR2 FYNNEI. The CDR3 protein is CASTDRGRGYGYTF. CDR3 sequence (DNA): TGTGCCAGCACGGACAGGGGGCGCGGCTATGGCTACACCTTC.

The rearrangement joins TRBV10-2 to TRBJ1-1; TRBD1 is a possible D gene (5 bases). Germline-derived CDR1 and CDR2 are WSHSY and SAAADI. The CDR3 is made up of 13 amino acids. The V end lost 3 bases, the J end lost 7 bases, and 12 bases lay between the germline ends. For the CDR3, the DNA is TGCGCCAGCAGTGATTTCCGGGGGGGTGAAGCTTTCTTT. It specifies CASSDFRGGEAFF.

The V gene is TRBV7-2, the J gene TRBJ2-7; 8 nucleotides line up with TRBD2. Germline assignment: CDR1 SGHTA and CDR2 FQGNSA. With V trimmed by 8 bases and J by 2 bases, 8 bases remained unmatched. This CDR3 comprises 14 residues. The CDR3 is CASCPSGGPYEQYF. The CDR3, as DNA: TGTGCCAGCTGCCCCAGCGGGGGACCCTACGAGCAGTACTTC.

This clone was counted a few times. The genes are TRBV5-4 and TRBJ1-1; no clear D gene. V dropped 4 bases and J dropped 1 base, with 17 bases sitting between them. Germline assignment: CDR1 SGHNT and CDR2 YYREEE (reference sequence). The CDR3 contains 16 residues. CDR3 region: CASSPGGRQRNTEAFF. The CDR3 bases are TGTGCCAGCAGCCCGGGAGGCAGACAAAGGAACACTGAAGCTTTCTTT.

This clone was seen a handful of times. DNA for the CDR3: TGTGCCAGCAGGAAAGAAGGGACAGGGGATGGCTACACCTTC. Encoded protein: CASRKEGTGDGYTF. This rearrangement joins TRBV2 to TRBJ1-2; TRBD1 aligns across 10 bases. The CDR3 runs 14 residues. With 6 bases clipped from V and 6 bases from J, the junction kept 7 bases outside the gene matches. The germline CDR1 and CDR2 sequences are SNHLY and FYNNEI.

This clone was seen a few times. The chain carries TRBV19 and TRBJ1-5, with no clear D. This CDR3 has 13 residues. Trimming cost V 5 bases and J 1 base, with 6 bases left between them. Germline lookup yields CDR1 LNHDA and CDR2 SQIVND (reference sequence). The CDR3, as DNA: TGTGCCAGTAGTTGGCAGAGCAATCAGCCCCAGCATTTT. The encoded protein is CASSWQSNQPQHF.

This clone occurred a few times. The CDR3 protein is CASSLATTSYNEQFF. DNA of the CDR3: TGCGCCAGCAGCTTGGCCACTACCTCCTACAATGAGCAGTTCTTC. The chain is built from TRBV5-1 and TRBJ2-1, with unresolved D. Germline V gene data show CDR1 as SGHRS and CDR2 as YFSETQ. CDR3 length equals 15 residues. Trimming shortened V by 0 bases and J by 0 bases, and 7 bases separated the two germline ends. Full variable domain (rest looked up from reference TRBV5-1 and TRBJ2-1): KAGVTQTPRYLIKTRGQQVTLSCSPISGHRSVSWYQQTPGQGLQFLFEYFSETQRNKGNFPGRFSGRQFSNSRSEMNVSTLELGDSALYLCASSLATTSYNEQFFGPGTRLTVL.

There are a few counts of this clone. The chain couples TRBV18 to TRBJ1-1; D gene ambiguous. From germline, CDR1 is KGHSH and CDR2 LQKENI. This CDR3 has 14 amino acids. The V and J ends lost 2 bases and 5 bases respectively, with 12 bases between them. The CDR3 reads CASSPGREATEAFF. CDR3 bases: TGTGCCAGCTCACCAGGAAGAGAGGCGACTGAAGCTTTCTTT. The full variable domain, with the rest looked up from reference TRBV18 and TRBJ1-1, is NAGVMQNPRHLVRRRGQEARLRCSPMKGHSHVYWYRQLPEEGLKFMVYLQKENIIDESGMPKERFSAEFPKEGPSILRIQQVVRGDSAAYFCASSPGREATEAFFGQGTRLTVV.

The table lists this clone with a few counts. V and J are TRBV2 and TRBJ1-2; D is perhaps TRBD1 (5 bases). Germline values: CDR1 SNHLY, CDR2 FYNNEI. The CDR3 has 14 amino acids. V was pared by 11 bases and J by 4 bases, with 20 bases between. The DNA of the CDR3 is TGTGCCGGCAACTCAGCGGGGGGAGTCTATGGCTACACCTTC. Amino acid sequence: CAGNSAGGVYGYTF.

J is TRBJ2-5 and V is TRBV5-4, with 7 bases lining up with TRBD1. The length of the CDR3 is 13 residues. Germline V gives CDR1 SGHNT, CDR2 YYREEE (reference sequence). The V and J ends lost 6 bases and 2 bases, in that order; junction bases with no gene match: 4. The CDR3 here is CASNRQGQETQYF. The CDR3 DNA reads TGTGCCAGCAACAGACAGGGACAAGAGACCCAGTACTTC.

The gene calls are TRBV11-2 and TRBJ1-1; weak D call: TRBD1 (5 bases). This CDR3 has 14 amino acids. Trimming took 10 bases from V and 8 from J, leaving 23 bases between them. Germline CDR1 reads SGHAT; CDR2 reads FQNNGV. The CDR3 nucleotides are TGTGCCACCACGGGGGAAGGGCTCTCAACGGAAGCTTTCTTT. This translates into CATTGEGLSTEAFF.

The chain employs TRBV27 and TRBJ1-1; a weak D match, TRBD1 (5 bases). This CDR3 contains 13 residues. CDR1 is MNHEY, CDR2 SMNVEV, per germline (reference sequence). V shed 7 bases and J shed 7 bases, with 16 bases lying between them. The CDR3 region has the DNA TGTGCCAGCATCCCTTGGGGGGGAAGTGAAGCTTTCTTT. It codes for CASIPWGGSEAFF.

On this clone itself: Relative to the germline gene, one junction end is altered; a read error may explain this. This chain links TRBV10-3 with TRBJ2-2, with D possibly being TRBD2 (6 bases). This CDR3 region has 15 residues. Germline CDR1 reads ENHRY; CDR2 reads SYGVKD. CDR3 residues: CAISEADPTTGGLFF. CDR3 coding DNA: TGTGCCATCAGTGAGGCAGACCCTACCACCGGGGGGCTGTTTTTT.

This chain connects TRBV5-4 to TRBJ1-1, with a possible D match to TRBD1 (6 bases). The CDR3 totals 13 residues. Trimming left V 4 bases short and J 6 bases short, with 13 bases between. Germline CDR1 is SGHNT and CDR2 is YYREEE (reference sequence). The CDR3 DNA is TGTGCCAGCAGCCTGGGGGCGCGCGCTGAAGCTTTCTTT. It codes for CASSLGARAEAFF.

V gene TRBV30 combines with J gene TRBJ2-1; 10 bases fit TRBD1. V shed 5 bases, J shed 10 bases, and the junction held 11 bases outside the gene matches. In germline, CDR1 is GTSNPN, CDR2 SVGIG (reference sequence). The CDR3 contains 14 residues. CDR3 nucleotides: TGTGCCTGGGACCCGGGACAGGGGAATGACGAGCAGTTCTTC. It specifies CAWDPGQGNDEQFF.

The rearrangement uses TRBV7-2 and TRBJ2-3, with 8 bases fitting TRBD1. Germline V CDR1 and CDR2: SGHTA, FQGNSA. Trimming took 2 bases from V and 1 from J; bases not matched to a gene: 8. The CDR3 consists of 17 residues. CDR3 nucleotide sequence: TGTGCCAGCAGCTTAAGTAAACAGGGGGAGGGCACAGATACGCAGTATTTT. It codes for CASSLSKQGEGTDTQYF.

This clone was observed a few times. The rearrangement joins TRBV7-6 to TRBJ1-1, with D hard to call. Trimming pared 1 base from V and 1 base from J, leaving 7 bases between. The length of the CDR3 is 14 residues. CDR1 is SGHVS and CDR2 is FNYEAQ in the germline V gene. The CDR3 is CASSLGTGNTEAFF. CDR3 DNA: TGTGCCAGCAGCTTAGGAACGGGGAACACTGAAGCTTTCTTT.

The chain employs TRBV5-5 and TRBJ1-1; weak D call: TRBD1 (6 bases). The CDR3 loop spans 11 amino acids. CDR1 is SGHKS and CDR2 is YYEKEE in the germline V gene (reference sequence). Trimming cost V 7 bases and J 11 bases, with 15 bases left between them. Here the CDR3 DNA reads TGTGCCAGCGCTAAGGGGGAGCTGGCTTTCTTT. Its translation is CASAKGELAFF.

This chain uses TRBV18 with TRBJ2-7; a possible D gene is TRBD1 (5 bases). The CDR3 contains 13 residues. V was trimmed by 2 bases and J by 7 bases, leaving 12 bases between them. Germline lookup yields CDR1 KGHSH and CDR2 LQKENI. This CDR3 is CASSPGVGREQYF. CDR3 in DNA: TGTGCCAGCTCACCAGGGGTGGGGCGGGAGCAGTACTTC. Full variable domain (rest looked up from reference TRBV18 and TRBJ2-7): NAGVMQNPRHLVRRRGQEARLRCSPMKGHSHVYWYRQLPEEGLKFMVYLQKENIIDESGMPKERFSAEFPKEGPSILRIQQVVRGDSAAYFCASSPGVGREQYFGPGTRLTVT.

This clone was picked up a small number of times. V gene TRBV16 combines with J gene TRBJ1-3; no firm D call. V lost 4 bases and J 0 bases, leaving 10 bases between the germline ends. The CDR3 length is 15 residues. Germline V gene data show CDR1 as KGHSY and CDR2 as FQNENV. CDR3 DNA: TGTGCCAGCAGCCCTTTAGAAGCCTCTGGAAACACCATATATTTT. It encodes CASSPLEASGNTIYF.

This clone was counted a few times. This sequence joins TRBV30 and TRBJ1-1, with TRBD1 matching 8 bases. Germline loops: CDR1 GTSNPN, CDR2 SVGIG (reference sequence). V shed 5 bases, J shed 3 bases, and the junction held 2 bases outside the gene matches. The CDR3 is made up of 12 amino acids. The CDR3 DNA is TGTGCCTGGCAGGGGGCCCACACTGAAGCTTTCTTT. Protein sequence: CAWQGAHTEAFF.

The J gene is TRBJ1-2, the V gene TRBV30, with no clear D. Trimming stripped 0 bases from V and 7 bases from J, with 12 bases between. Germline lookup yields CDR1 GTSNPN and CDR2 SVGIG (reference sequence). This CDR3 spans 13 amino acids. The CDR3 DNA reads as TGTGCCTGGAGTGTACGTACCGCTAGTGGCTACACCTTC. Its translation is CAWSVRTASGYTF.

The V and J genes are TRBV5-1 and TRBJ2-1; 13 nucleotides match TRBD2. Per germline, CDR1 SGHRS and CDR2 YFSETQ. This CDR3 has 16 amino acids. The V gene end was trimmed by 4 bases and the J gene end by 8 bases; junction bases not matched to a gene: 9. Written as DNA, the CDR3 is TGCGCCAGCAGCCCTGGACTAGCGGGAGAGATCTATGAGCAGTTCTTC. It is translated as CASSPGLAGEIYEQFF.